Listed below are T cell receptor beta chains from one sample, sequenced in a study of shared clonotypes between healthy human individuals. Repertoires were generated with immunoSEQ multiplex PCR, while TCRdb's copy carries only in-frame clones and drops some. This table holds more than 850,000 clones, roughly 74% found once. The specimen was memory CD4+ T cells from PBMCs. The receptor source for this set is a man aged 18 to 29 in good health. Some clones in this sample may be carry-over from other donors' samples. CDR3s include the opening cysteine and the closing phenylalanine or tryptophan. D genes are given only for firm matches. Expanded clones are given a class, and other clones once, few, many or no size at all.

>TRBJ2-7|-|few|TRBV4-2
TGTGCCAGCAGCCAAGAAGTTAGCGCGGGATCGCACGAGCAGTACTTC
CASSQEVSAGSHEQYF
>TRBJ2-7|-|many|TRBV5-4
TGTGCCAGCAGCTTGGGTCCCGAGCAGTACTTC
CASSLGPEQYF
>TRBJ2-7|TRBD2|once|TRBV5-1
TGCGCCAGCAGCCCGGGACTAGTCGTCTCCTTTGAGCAGTACTTC
CASSPGLVVSFEQYF
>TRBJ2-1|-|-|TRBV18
TGTGCCAGCTCACCACCGACTAGTTATATAACTGAGCAGTTCTTC
CASSPPTSYITEQFF
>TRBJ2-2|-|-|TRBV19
TGTGCCAGTAGCCCCAGGACACCCGCGACCACCGGGGAGCTGTTTTTT
CASSPRTPATTGELFF
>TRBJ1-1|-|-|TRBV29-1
TGCAGCGTTATGGGGCAGACGAACACTGAAGCTTTCTTT
CSVMGQTNTEAFF
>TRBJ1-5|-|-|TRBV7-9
TGTGCCAGCAGCTCCCCGGGCAATCAGCCCCAGCATTTT
CASSSPGNQPQHF
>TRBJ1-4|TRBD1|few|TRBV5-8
TGTGCCAGCAGCGGCTCAACAGGGGTAAATGAAAAACTGTTTTTT
CASSGSTGVNEKLFF
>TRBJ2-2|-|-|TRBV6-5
TGTGCCAGCAGTTACCAGACCGGGGAGCTGTTTTTT
CASSYQTGELFF
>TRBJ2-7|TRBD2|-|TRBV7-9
TGTGCCAGCAGCTTAGTGGGAGGGGAATACTACGAGCAGTACTTC
CASSLVGGEYYEQYF
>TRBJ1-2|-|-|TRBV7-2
TGTGCCAGCAGCAAAGACGGCTATGGCTACACCTTC
CASSKDGYGYTF
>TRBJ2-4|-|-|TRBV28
TGTGCCAGCAGTCCACAATCGGGCAAAAACATTCAGTACTTC
CASSPQSGKNIQYF
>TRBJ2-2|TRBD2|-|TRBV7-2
TGTGCCAGCAGCTCCCAGCTAGCGGGAGGGGCCGGGGCCGGGGAGCTGTTTTTT
CASSSQLAGGAGAGELFF
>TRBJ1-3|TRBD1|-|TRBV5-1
TGCGCCAGCAGCCCGACAGGGGAGGGAAACACCATATATTTT
CASSPTGEGNTIYF
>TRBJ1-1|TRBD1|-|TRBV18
TGTGCCAGCTCACCCGGGAGGGGGCGGTCAGGCACTGAAGCTTTCTTT
CASSPGRGRSGTEAFF
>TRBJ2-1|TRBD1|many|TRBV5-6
TGTGCCAGCAGCGCCACCCGGACAGGGGCCTATGAGCAGTTCTTC
CASSATRTGAYEQFF
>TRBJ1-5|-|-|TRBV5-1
TGCGCCAGCAGCTTGACGGCAGATGGACAGCCCCAGCATTTT
CASSLTADGQPQHF
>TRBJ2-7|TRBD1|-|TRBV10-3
TGTGCCATCAGTGATCCGCCCCGGACAGGGGGCTTCTACGAGCAGTACTTC
CAISDPPRTGGFYEQYF
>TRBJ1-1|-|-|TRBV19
TGTGCCAGTAGGTCCCCCATCCGGGGCTCTGAAGCTTTCTTT
CASRSPIRGSEAFF
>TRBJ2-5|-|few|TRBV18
TGTGCCAGCTCAAACACCGGGACGACCAAAGAGACCCAGTACTTC
CASSNTGTTKETQYF
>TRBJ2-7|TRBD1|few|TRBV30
TGTGCCAATGGACCCGGGACAGGGGGTTACGAGCAGTACTTC
CANGPGTGGYEQYF
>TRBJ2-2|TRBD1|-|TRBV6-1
TGTGCCAGCAGTCCGGACAGGGCGAACACCGGGGAGCTGTTTTTT
CASSPDRANTGELFF